This T cell receptor (beta chain) originates from a study of post-analysis software for immune sequencing data. Study-wide results and limits: In patients, about five TRBV segments were more frequent than in controls, with TRBV5-6, TRBV5-1 and TRBV20-1 among them.

This clonotype was seen ten or more times. The antigen is not known. Prepared TCR beta cDNA libraries contained unique molecular identifiers. Each batch of roughly 1 to 11 million T cells produced some 500,000 cDNA molecules. TCRdb reprocessed the PCR reads with MiXCR, giving one entry per CDR3 protein. The sample carries roughly 170,000 distinct CDR3 sequences, over 25% recorded once. This CDR3 is 13 amino acids long. CDR1 SGDLS and CDR2 YYNGEE come from the germline V gene. V shed 3 bases and J shed 12 bases, with 16 bases lying between them. The V gene is TRBV9, the J gene TRBJ2-1; perhaps TRBD2 as D (5 bases). The sequence was collected from a girl aged 5 to 17 with multiple sclerosis. The sequenced sample was blood. Written as DNA, the CDR3 is TGTGCCAGCAGCGCCATAGCGTCCCCGGGGCAGTTCTTC. It yields the protein CASSAIASPGQFF.